Each of the 10 T cell receptor beta chains below was sequenced from the same sample in a study of T cells in Graves' hyperthyroidism and ophthalmopathy. Using RNA transcripts as the source, TCR beta CDR3 regions were amplified. In the first-round RT-PCR of the TCR CDR3, the HTBI primer set was used. One entry per CDR3 protein results from TCRdb running MiXCR on the multiplex PCR reads. The sample lists about 98,000 distinct CDR3 sequences; 35% to 50% were seen once. The sequencing sample was made of peripheral blood or thyroid tissue (not recorded which). The source of these receptors is a woman aged 25 to 39 with Graves' hyperthyroidism.

This clonotype is classed as medium-sized (0.01 to 0.1%). The rearrangement links TRBV20-1 to TRBJ2-5; possibly TRBD1 for D (5 bases). The germline CDR1 and CDR2 sequences are DFQATT and SNEGSKA (reference sequence). Trimming took 3 bases from V and 5 from J, leaving 13 bases between them. The CDR3 has 13 amino acids. Written as DNA, the CDR3 is TGCAGTGCTAGGCCAGGGATGCGGGAGACCCAGTACTTC. Amino acids: CSARPGMRETQYF.

Many counts were recorded for this clonotype. V and J are TRBV6-1 and TRBJ1-5; D not certain. The V gene lost 7 bases and the J gene lost 3 bases, with 10 bases spanning the gap. Germline values: CDR1 MNHNS, CDR2 SASEGT. This CDR3 comprises 13 residues. CDR3 nucleotides: TGTGCCAGCAAGGAAGTTATCAATCAGCCCCAGCATTTT. It is translated as CASKEVINQPQHF.

This rearrangement joins TRBV5-1 to TRBJ1-2, with TRBD1 identical over 9 bases. V shed 5 bases, J shed 11 bases, and the junction held 10 bases outside the gene matches. CDR3 size: 13 residues. CDR1 is SGHRS, CDR2 YFSETQ, per germline. CDR3 sequence (DNA): TGCGCCAGCAGTTATGCCGGGACAGGGATATACACCTTC. Protein sequence: CASSYAGTGIYTF.

This clonotype was detected many times. The V and J genes are TRBV9 and TRBJ2-7, with 15 bases that match TRBD2. The germline V gene has CDR1 SGDLS and CDR2 YYNGEE. CDR3 length equals 15 residues. Germline trimming cut 2 bases from V and 6 bases from J; bases unmatched to any gene: 3. DNA for the CDR3: TGTGCCAGCAGCGTGGGACTAGCGGGAGGCCCCGAGCAGTACTTC. Residues: CASSVGLAGGPEQYF.

This clonotype was recorded only once. A read error is possible here, since a much larger clone lies one base away. Because it lacks the conserved phenylalanine or tryptophan at the end, this CDR3 is likely a read error. The V gene is TRBV28, the J gene TRBJ1-2; no firm D call. Germline V gene lookup returns CDR1 MDHEN and CDR2 SYDVKM. The V and J ends lost 4 bases and 4 bases respectively, with 7 bases between them. CDR3 length: 12 amino acids. CDR3 region: CASSYLGYGYTL. DNA for the CDR3: TGTGCCAGCAGTTACTTGGGCTATGGCTACACCCTC.

This clonotype was picked up many times. CDR3 region: CAARPGGTNQPQHF. The DNA for the CDR3 is TGTGCCGCCAGACCAGGGGGGACCAATCAGCCCCAGCATTTT. V usage is TRBV6-6 and J usage is TRBJ1-5; 7 bases fit TRBD1. The V gene's germline CDR1 is MNHNY and CDR2 SVGAGI (reference sequence). This CDR3 is 14 amino acids long. V was clipped by 11 bases and J by 3 bases; unmatched bases: 10.

A word on this clonotype: Germline and junction disagree at one end, which may indicate a read error. The chain is built from TRBV7-2 and TRBJ1-3, with 8 positions matching TRBD1. CDR3 length: 17 amino acids. From germline, CDR1 is SGHTA and CDR2 FQGNSA. CDR3 residues: CASSPPHRQGTGNTTYF. In DNA form, the CDR3 reads TGTGCCAGCAGCCCCCCCCATCGACAGGGGACAGGAAACACCACATATTTT.

The chain joins TRBV15 to TRBJ2-5, with D unresolved. The CDR3 is 14 amino acids. Germline values: CDR1 LNHNV, CDR2 YYDKDF (reference sequence). V was shortened by 3 bases and J by 5 bases, with 13 bases between the two germline ends. The CDR3 reads CATSSPSSRETQYF. In DNA form, the CDR3 reads TGTGCCACCAGCAGTCCTTCCAGCAGGGAGACCCAGTACTTC.

There are many counts of this clonotype. This chain joins TRBV3-1 and TRBJ2-5; 7 bases are shared with TRBD2. V shed 5 bases and J 5 bases; nucleotides not matched to a gene: 2. CDR3 length equals 12 residues. The V gene's germline CDR1 is LGHDT and CDR2 YNNKEL (reference sequence). CDR3 sequence reads: CASSAGRETQYF. CDR3 bases: TGTGCCAGCAGCGCCGGGAGGGAGACCCAGTACTTC.

The rearrangement uses TRBV20-1 and TRBJ2-7; 10 bases agree with TRBD2. Germline CDR1 reads DFQATT; CDR2 reads SNEGSKA (reference sequence). This CDR3 is built from 15 residues. The CDR3, as DNA: TGCGGCGCTAGAGATAGCCTAGCGGGGGATTACGAGCAGTACTTC. Its translation: CGARDSLAGDYEQYF.